Each of the 16 T cell receptor beta chains below was sequenced from the same sample in a study of CD8+ T cells in alopecia areata. Sequencing used cDNA as its template, made by extracting RNA and reverse transcribing it. TCRdb keeps only in-frame clones here, not all; method: immunoSEQ multiplex PCR. The sample records 90,000 to 130,000 clones, almost 60% being singletons. Sequenced input: CD8+ T cells sorted from blood. Every receptor here comes from a human donor in good health.

The chain joins TRBV27 to TRBJ2-7; D perhaps matches TRBD1 (6 bases). CDR3 length: 17 amino acids. V lost 4 bases and J 1 base, leaving 20 bases between the germline ends. Germline CDR1 MNHEY, CDR2 SMNVEV (reference sequence). CDR3 coding DNA: TGTGCCAGCAGTTCCACCCCTGACAGGTTCGCATCCTACGAGCAGTACTTC. As protein: CASSSTPDRFASYEQYF.

This chain joins TRBV7-9 and TRBJ1-2; no definite D call. Germline CDR1 SEHNR, CDR2 FQNEAQ (reference sequence). The CDR3 totals 14 residues. The V end was cut by 1 base, the J end by 3 bases, with 9 bases between. The CDR3 spells CASSLEAGYYGYTF. CDR3 coding DNA: TGTGCCAGCAGCTTAGAGGCGGGCTACTATGGCTACACCTTC.

The chain links TRBV5-6 to TRBJ1-2; the match to TRBD1 covers 7 bases. Germline CDR1 and CDR2: SGHDT and YYEEEE. The CDR3 contains 14 residues. Germline trimming cut 5 bases from V and 3 bases from J; bases unmatched to any gene: 7. The CDR3 region has the DNA TGTGCCAGCAGGTACCGACAGGGATACTATGGCTACACCTTC. This translates into CASRYRQGYYGYTF.

The chain couples TRBV6-5 to TRBJ2-5; possibly TRBD1 for D (5 bases). Germline assignment: CDR1 MNHEY and CDR2 SVGAGI. The CDR3 extends over 15 amino acids. The ends were cut back, 4 bases at V and 7 bases at J, with 19 bases in the middle. CDR3 bases: TGTGCCAGCAGTTTAACCAGGGCGCTCCGTGGGACCCAGTACTTC. It yields the protein CASSLTRALRGTQYF.

The chain carries TRBV29-1 and TRBJ2-2; the D is unclear. The germline V and J ends were trimmed by 5 bases and 6 bases, with 7 bases remaining between them. CDR1 and CDR2 from the germline V gene are SQVTM and ANQGSEA. The CDR3 loop spans 11 amino acids. The CDR3, as DNA: TGCAGCGTTAAGTTCGCCGGGGAGCTGTTTTTT. Its translation: CSVKFAGELFF.

This clone was seen repeatedly, ten times or more. This rearrangement joins TRBV6-6 to TRBJ2-7; tentatively, D is TRBD1 (6 bases). This CDR3 has 13 residues. From germline, CDR1 is MNHNY and CDR2 SVGAGI (reference sequence). V shed 9 bases and J shed 4 bases, with 16 bases lying between them. For the CDR3, the DNA is TGTGCCAGTGTTGAGGGGGTCCGATACGAGCAGTACTTC. Amino acid sequence: CASVEGVRYEQYF.

This clone was counted a single time. The chain links TRBV18 to TRBJ2-7; no clear D gene. The germline V gene has CDR1 KGHSH and CDR2 LQKENI. The germline V and J ends were trimmed by 2 bases and 9 bases, with 11 bases remaining between them. This CDR3 region has 12 residues. CDR3 nucleotides: TGTGCCAGCTCACCAAGTACGGGTTGGCAGTACTTC. This translates into CASSPSTGWQYF.

The chain recombines TRBV25-1 with TRBJ2-1, with 9 bases lining up with TRBD1. The CDR3 is 11 residues long. Trimming at V came to 7 bases and at J to 12 bases, leaving 4 bases not matched to a gene. Germline V gene data show CDR1 as MGHDK and CDR2 as SYGVNS. The CDR3 is CASNEGQGQFF. The CDR3 nucleotides are TGTGCCAGCAATGAGGGACAGGGGCAGTTCTTC.

The J gene is TRBJ2-3, the V gene TRBV28; D uncertain. Trimming stripped 5 bases from V and 5 bases from J, with 11 bases between. The CDR3 is 13 residues long. Germline V gene data show CDR1 as MDHEN and CDR2 as SYDVKM. CDR3 in DNA: TGTGCCAGCAGTAGTCCGAACGTAGATACGCAGTATTTT. This translates into CASSSPNVDTQYF.

The chain recombines TRBV7-9 with TRBJ2-1; 8 bases line up with TRBD2. There are 15 residues in the CDR3. With 1 base clipped from V and 4 bases from J, the junction kept 3 bases outside the gene matches. The germline CDR1 and CDR2 sequences are SEHNR and FQNEAQ (reference sequence). Here the CDR3 reads CASSLVRGGYNEQFF. The CDR3 region has the DNA TGTGCCAGCAGCTTAGTGCGCGGGGGGTACAATGAGCAGTTCTTC.

The chain couples TRBV5-1 to TRBJ2-5, with 11 bases fitting TRBD2. Germline V CDR1 and CDR2: SGHRS, YFSETQ. This CDR3 spans 16 amino acids. After removal of 1 base from V and 1 base from J, the junction contained 3 bases not matched to a gene. The CDR3 DNA sequence: TGCGCCAGCAGCTTGTTACTAGCGGGGGCCCAAGAGACCCAGTACTTC. It translates to CASSLLLAGAQETQYF. Supplemented by reference TRBV5-1 and TRBJ2-5, the full variable domain reads KAGVTQTPRYLIKTRGQQVTLSCSPISGHRSVSWYQQTPGQGLQFLFEYFSETQRNKGNFPGRFSGRQFSNSRSEMNVSTLELGDSALYLCASSLLLAGAQETQYFGPGTRLLVL.

The J gene is TRBJ2-5, the V gene TRBV9; D call uncertain. Germline V lookup: CDR1 SGDLS, CDR2 YYNGEE. Trimming left V 3 bases short and J 3 bases short, with 6 bases between. This CDR3 contains 12 residues. The CDR3 DNA sequence: TGTGCCAGCAGCGGGGAAGAAGAGACCCAGTACTTC. Translated: CASSGEEETQYF. Filled out from reference TRBV9 and TRBJ2-5, the complete variable domain reads DSGVTQTPKHLITATGQRVTLRCSPRSGDLSVYWYQQSLDQGLQFLIQYYNGEERAKGNILERFSAQQFPDLHSELNLSSLELGDSALYFCASSGEEETQYFGPGTRLLVL.

The chain has TRBV29-1 and TRBJ2-5; 10 bases agree with TRBD2. The DNA end is a closer match to TRBJ2-7, so the J assignment may be wrong. Germline loops: CDR1 SQVTM, CDR2 ANQGSEA. The CDR3 loop spans 12 amino acids. CDR3 bases: TGCAGCGTTACTAGCGGGGACTACGAGCAGTACTTC. This sequence encodes CSVTSGDYEQYF.

This chain joins TRBV30 and TRBJ2-7, with TRBD2 matching 9 bases. The J segment lost 5 bases and the V segment lost 3 bases, leaving 8 bases of the junction unmatched. Germline loops: CDR1 GTSNPN, CDR2 SVGIG (reference sequence). The CDR3 spans 14 residues. The CDR3 sequence: CAWRRGGLRDEQYF. CDR3 coding DNA: TGTGCCTGGAGGCGGGGGGGCCTGAGGGACGAGCAGTACTTC.

The chain combines TRBV30 with TRBJ2-3, with D uncertain. V lost 2 bases, J lost 3 bases, and 3 bases lay in between. Germline-derived CDR1 and CDR2 are GTSNPN and SVGIG (reference sequence). The CDR3 length is 11 residues. In nucleotides, the CDR3 is TGTGCCTGGAGTATGACAGATACGCAGTATTTT. This translates into CAWSMTDTQYF.

This clone was seen a handful of times. Distinct nucleotide sequences in the sample also encode this CDR3. The genes are TRBV29-1 and TRBJ2-3, with D hard to call. The CDR3 is 13 amino acids. V was clipped by 1 base and J by 0 bases, with 5 bases between them. Germline CDR1 reads SQVTM; CDR2 reads ANQGSEA. In DNA form, the CDR3 reads TGCAGCGTTGAAGGTCTTAGCACAGATACGCAGTATTTT. The encoded protein is CSVEGLSTDTQYF.